The next 28 T cell receptor beta chains were all read from a single sample in a study of identical twins. TCRdb re-called the 5' RACE reads through MiXCR, storing one row per CDR3 protein. The sample carries about 700,000 distinct CDR3 sequences, over 8.5% recorded once. These data are also associated with another study on yellow fever vaccine responses in identical twins.

The material sequenced was PBMCs. The receptors originated from a young woman in good health.

This clonotype was seen a handful of times. The chain uses TRBV10-3 and TRBJ2-7; TRBD2 might be the D (6 bases). The germline V gene has CDR1 ENHRY and CDR2 SYGVKD. V shed 2 bases and J shed 3 bases, with 11 bases lying between them. The CDR3 runs to 14 residues. The CDR3 DNA reads TGTGCCATCAGTGAGGGTACTAGCTACTACGAGCAGTACTTC. This encodes CAISEGTSYYEQYF.

This clonotype occurred many times. DNA for the CDR3: TGTGCCAGCAGTTTTCAAGGGGGAGGAGAGACCCAGTACTTC. This translates into CASSFQGGGETQYF. The chain has TRBV12-3 or TRBV12-4 and TRBJ2-5; perhaps D is TRBD1 or TRBD2 (6 bases each). This CDR3 has 14 amino acids. The V gene lost 3 bases and the J gene lost 4 bases, with 12 bases spanning the gap.

This clonotype occurred once. This sequence may be a read error, since a much larger clone differs from it by one base. J is TRBJ1-6 and V is TRBV7-7; tentatively, D is TRBD1 (5 bases). The CDR3 contains 14 residues. CDR1 is SSHAT, CDR2 FNYEAQ, per germline (reference sequence). The CDR3 DNA follows: TGTGCTAGCAGCTTTGGGGGTTCGGGATCACCCCTCCACTTT. Translating it yields CASSFGGSGSPLHF. The whole variable domain, filled in from reference TRBV7-7 and TRBJ1-6, reads GAGVSQSPRYKVTKRGQDVTLRCDPISSHATLYWYQQALGQGPEFLTYFNYEAQPDKSGLPSDRFSAERPEGSISTLTIQRTEQRDSAMYRCASSFGGSGSPLHFGNGTRLTVT.

This clonotype was recorded many times. The chain uses TRBV15 and TRBJ2-3; 8 bases are a match to TRBD1. Germline lookup yields CDR1 LNHNV and CDR2 YYDKDF (reference sequence). J was trimmed by 3 bases and V by 3 bases; bases with no gene match: 5. This CDR3 spans 15 amino acids. Written as DNA, the CDR3 is TGTGCCACCAGCAGGTACAGGGGGGAAACAGATACGCAGTATTTT. Its translation is CATSRYRGETDTQYF.

The chain combines TRBV12-3 or TRBV12-4 with TRBJ1-5; D remains ambiguous. Trimming shortened V by 6 bases and J by 11 bases, and 14 bases separated the two germline ends. The CDR3 consists of 12 residues. Here the CDR3 reads CASSQLGRAQHF. In DNA form, the CDR3 reads TGTGCCAGCAGCCAATTAGGGAGAGCCCAGCATTTT.

This clonotype was found many times. V usage is TRBV9 and J usage is TRBJ1-2; D remains ambiguous. The germline V and J ends were trimmed by 3 bases and 4 bases, with 16 bases remaining between them. The CDR3 runs 15 residues. Germline CDR1 is SGDLS and CDR2 is YYNGEE. CDR3 nucleotide sequence: TGTGCCAGCAGCGAGACGGGAGCCGACGGCTATGGCTACACCTTC. This translates into CASSETGADGYGYTF. The full variable domain, with the rest looked up from reference TRBV9 and TRBJ1-2, is DSGVTQTPKHLITATGQRVTLRCSPRSGDLSVYWYQQSLDQGLQFLIQYYNGEERAKGNILERFSAQQFPDLHSELNLSSLELGDSALYFCASSETGADGYGYTFGSGTRLTVV.

This clonotype occurred a few times. The chain couples TRBV24-1 to TRBJ2-1; TRBD2 matches 11 bases. V lost 1 base, J lost 8 bases, and 12 bases stayed unmatched. CDR1 and CDR2 (germline): KGHDR, SFDVKD. CDR3 size: 18 residues. This chain's CDR3 is CATSDFGLAGQREDEQFF. CDR3 coding DNA: TGTGCCACCAGTGATTTCGGACTAGCGGGCCAACGGGAAGATGAGCAGTTCTTC.

The V call is TRBV15, the J call TRBJ2-7, with 10 bases lining up with TRBD1. The germline V gene has CDR1 LNHNV and CDR2 YYDKDF (reference sequence). CDR3 length: 19 amino acids. J was trimmed by 2 bases and V by 0 bases; bases with no gene match: 13. CDR3 nucleotides: TGTGCCACCAGCAGAGATCGAGTTCAGGGACAGGGGCTAACCTACGAGCAGTACTTC. Translated, it gives CATSRDRVQGQGLTYEQYF.

The CDR3 sequence: CSATHGTQGIEQYF. Written as DNA, the CDR3 is TGCAGTGCTACCCATGGGACACAAGGGATCGAGCAGTACTTC. This chain connects TRBV20-1 to TRBJ2-7; tentative D call: TRBD1 (6 bases). Germline assignment: CDR1 DFQATT and CDR2 SNEGSKA (reference sequence). The CDR3 consists of 14 residues. Trimming stripped 4 bases from V and 6 bases from J, with 19 bases between.

This clonotype was counted between two and nine times. The V and J genes are TRBV2 and TRBJ1-5; TRBD1 matches 7 bases. Germline CDR1 is SNHLY and CDR2 is FYNNEI. CDR3 length equals 15 residues. The junction had 6 bases not matched to a gene; V was cut back by 4 bases and J by 3 bases. CDR3 coding DNA: TGTGCCAGCAGTGGGGACAGACGAAACAATCAGCCCCAGCATTTT. Its translation: CASSGDRRNNQPQHF. The complete variable domain, with remaining parts taken from reference TRBV2 and TRBJ1-5, reads EPEVTQTPSHQVTQMGQEVILRCVPISNHLYFYWYRQILGQKVEFLVSFYNNEISEKSEIFDDQFSVERPDGSNFTLKIRSTKLEDSAMYFCASSGDRRNNQPQHFGDGTRLSIL.

This clonotype was seen many times. The chain links TRBV4-3 to TRBJ2-7; 8 bases fit TRBD1. With V trimmed by 4 bases and J by 3 bases, 5 bases remained unmatched. CDR3 size: 14 residues. Germline V gene sequence: CDR1 LGHNA, CDR2 YSLEER. The CDR3 nucleotides are TGCGCCAGCAGCCGTGGACAGGGTAACTACGAGCAGTACTTC. As protein: CASSRGQGNYEQYF.

This clonotype has ten or more counts. The chain links TRBV16 to TRBJ2-1; no reliable D call. Per germline, CDR1 KGHSY and CDR2 FQNENV. The V gene lost 8 bases and the J gene lost 5 bases, with 10 bases spanning the gap. The CDR3 extends over 12 amino acids. The CDR3 bases are TGTGCCAGCTCGAGTGTAGACAATGAGCAGTTCTTC. Encoded protein: CASSSVDNEQFF. The full variable domain, its missing parts supplied by reference TRBV16 and TRBJ2-1, is GEEVAQTPKHLVRGEGQKAKLYCAPIKGHSYVFWYQQVLKNEFKFLISFQNENVFDETGMPKERFSAKCLPNSPCSLEIQATKLEDSAVYFCASSSVDNEQFFGPGTRLTVL.

This clonotype was seen a handful of times. The rearrangement links TRBV29-1 to TRBJ2-7, with 9 bases lining up with TRBD2. Germline CDR1 SQVTM, CDR2 ANQGSEA. V was clipped by 4 bases and J by 0 bases; unmatched bases: 10. CDR3 size: 16 residues. The DNA for the CDR3 is TGCAGCGTTGGGGGGGCTAGCGGGGCGAGCTCCTACGAGCAGTACTTC. As protein: CSVGGASGASSYEQYF.

The J gene is TRBJ2-5, the V gene TRBV5-1; 7 bases are a match to TRBD1. The V and J ends lost 2 bases and 3 bases, in that order; junction bases with no gene match: 13. CDR1 and CDR2 from the germline V gene are SGHRS and YFSETQ. The CDR3 extends over 17 amino acids. CDR3 residues: CASSFTLTGAREETQYF. In DNA form, the CDR3 reads TGCGCCAGCAGCTTCACCCTCACAGGGGCACGGGAAGAGACCCAGTACTTC. The whole variable domain, remainder taken from reference TRBV5-1 and TRBJ2-5, is KAGVTQTPRYLIKTRGQQVTLSCSPISGHRSVSWYQQTPGQGLQFLFEYFSETQRNKGNFPGRFSGRQFSNSRSEMNVSTLELGDSALYLCASSFTLTGAREETQYFGPGTRLLVL.

CDR3 DNA sequence: TGTGCCAGCCTTAGCGGGGGGGCCGGTGAGCAGTTCTTC. As protein: CASLSGGAGEQFF. The V and J genes are TRBV7-9 and TRBJ2-1, with TRBD2 matching over 11 bases. Trimming took 8 bases from V and 9 from J; bases not matched to a gene: 6. Germline loops: CDR1 SEHNR, CDR2 FQNEAQ (reference sequence). The CDR3 runs 13 residues. The whole variable domain, filled in from reference TRBV7-9 and TRBJ2-1, reads DTGVSQNPRHKITKRGQNVTFRCDPISEHNRLYWYRQTLGQGPEFLTYFQNEAQLEKSRLLSDRFSAERPKGSFSTLEIQRTEQGDSAMYLCASLSGGAGEQFFGPGTRLTVL.

This clonotype has just a few counts. The CDR3 region is CATSEGQETQYF. The CDR3 DNA is TGTGCCACCTCGGAAGGACAAGAGACCCAGTACTTC. This rearrangement joins TRBV10-3 to TRBJ2-5; unclear D gene. The CDR3 loop spans 12 amino acids. V was trimmed by 10 bases and J by 2 bases, leaving 11 bases between them. In germline, CDR1 is ENHRY, CDR2 SYGVKD.

This clonotype was observed at least ten times. The chain recombines TRBV28 with TRBJ2-7; 8 bases agree with TRBD2. CDR1 is MDHEN, CDR2 SYDVKM, per germline. The J segment lost 5 bases and the V segment lost 4 bases, leaving 16 bases of the junction unmatched. The CDR3 is made up of 17 amino acids. The CDR3 sequence is CASSSTQAGVPLNEQYF. CDR3 DNA sequence: TGTGCCAGCAGTTCGACCCAAGCGGGAGTCCCTCTCAACGAGCAGTACTTC. The variable domain in full, with the rest retrieved from reference TRBV28 and TRBJ2-7, is DVKVTQSSRYLVKRTGEKVFLECVQDMDHENMFWYRQDPGLGLRLIYFSYDVKMKEKGDIPEGYSVSREKKERFSLILESASTNQTSMYLCASSSTQAGVPLNEQYFGPGTRLTVT.

This clonotype has a handful of counts. This chain joins TRBV20-1 and TRBJ2-3; 8 bases are a match to TRBD2. The V and J ends lost 2 bases and 5 bases, in that order; junction bases with no gene match: 12. The CDR3 has 16 residues. Germline CDR1 is DFQATT and CDR2 is SNEGSKA (reference sequence). The CDR3 DNA reads TGCAGTGCTAGATCTACTATGACTAGCGTGGAAGATACGCAGTATTTT. Translated: CSARSTMTSVEDTQYF.

V and J are TRBV7-6 and TRBJ2-1, with 10 nucleotides matching TRBD2. Germline loops: CDR1 SGHVS, CDR2 FNYEAQ. Losses at the gene ends were 7 bases for V and 3 bases for J; bases not matched to a gene: 9. The CDR3 is made up of 16 amino acids. CDR3: CASIKSSGSLYNEQFF. The CDR3, as DNA: TGTGCCAGCATCAAGTCTAGCGGGAGCCTCTACAATGAGCAGTTCTTC.

This clonotype has more than one count but fewer than ten. The chain recombines TRBV7-9 with TRBJ2-5, with D possibly TRBD1 on 6 matching bases. The CDR3 consists of 14 residues. CDR1 is SEHNR and CDR2 is FQNEAQ in the germline V gene (reference sequence). V was clipped by 4 bases and J by 4 bases, with 13 bases between them. In DNA, the CDR3 is TGTGCCAGCAGCTCATCAGGGGCCCGAGAGACCCAGTACTTC. This gives the protein CASSSSGARETQYF.

This clonotype was counted a few times. The genes are TRBV20-1 and TRBJ1-2; 9 bases align to TRBD1. V lost 1 base, J lost 5 bases, and 14 bases stayed unmatched. CDR1 is DFQATT, CDR2 SNEGSKA, per germline (reference sequence). The CDR3 sequence is 17 residues long. CDR3: CSARAVGTGTGKYGYTF. The CDR3 nucleotides are TGCAGTGCTAGAGCCGTGGGGACCGGGACAGGGAAATATGGCTACACCTTC.

This clonotype has a count of ten or more. The V and J genes are TRBV12-3 or TRBV12-4 and TRBJ2-7, with D perhaps assigned TRBD1 or TRBD2 (5 bases each). This CDR3 has 13 amino acids. V gave up 10 bases and J gave up 6 bases, with 19 bases separating them. The CDR3 is CATRGDPGIEQYF. The CDR3 DNA is TGTGCCACCCGAGGGGACCCCGGGATCGAGCAGTACTTC.

This clonotype was picked up one time. The genes are TRBV4-2 and TRBJ2-7; D is uncertain. Germline V lookup: CDR1 LGHNA, CDR2 YNFKEQ. V lost 2 bases and J 1 base, leaving 6 bases between the germline ends. The CDR3 runs to 13 residues. CDR3 nucleotides: TGTGCCAGCAGCCAATATGAATCCTACGAGCAGTACTTC. It encodes CASSQYESYEQYF.

This clonotype occurred many times. This sequence joins TRBV7-9 and TRBJ2-3; D is unclear. CDR1 and CDR2 from the germline V gene are SEHNR and FQNEAQ (reference sequence). V was pared by 0 bases and J by 4 bases, with 5 bases between. CDR3 length equals 13 residues. DNA for the CDR3: TGTGCCAGCAGCTTAGCTCCTGCAGATACGCAGTATTTT. Its translation: CASSLAPADTQYF.

The table lists this clonotype with many counts. The chain employs TRBV11-2 and TRBJ2-7; TRBD2 matches at 9 bases. Trimming removed 0 bases from V and 2 bases from J; junction bases left unmatched: 5. The CDR3 totals 16 residues. Germline V gene lookup returns CDR1 SGHAT and CDR2 FQNNGV. The CDR3: CASSLDRLAGAYEQYF. CDR3 nucleotides: TGTGCCAGCAGCTTAGATCGATTAGCGGGGGCCTACGAGCAGTACTTC.

V gene TRBV7-9 combines with J gene TRBJ2-7; D is possibly TRBD2 (6 bases). The V end lost 5 bases, the J end lost 2 bases, and 13 bases lay between the germline ends. The CDR3 consists of 14 residues. From germline, CDR1 is SEHNR and CDR2 FQNEAQ (reference sequence). CDR3 nucleotide sequence: TGTGCCAGCAGCCCTCGACTAGAAACCTACGAGCAGTACTTC. It yields the protein CASSPRLETYEQYF.

Many counts were recorded for this clonotype. The chain couples TRBV14 to TRBJ2-1; TRBD2 agrees at 11 bases. Germline-derived CDR1 and CDR2 are SGHDN and FVKESK. The CDR3 length is 15 residues. The V segment lost 6 bases and the J segment 6 bases; nucleotides outside the gene matches: 7. The DNA of the CDR3 is TGTGCCAGCAGAGCGACTAGCGGGACGGGCAATGAGCAGTTCTTC. It codes for CASRATSGTGNEQFF.

This clonotype was seen many times. The V call is TRBV15, the J call TRBJ2-2; 12 nucleotides match TRBD2. J lost 5 bases, V lost 0 bases, and 1 base had no gene match. In germline, CDR1 is LNHNV, CDR2 YYDKDF (reference sequence). The CDR3 consists of 16 residues. This CDR3 is CATSRDTSGGTGELFF. CDR3 in DNA: TGTGCCACCAGCAGAGATACTAGCGGGGGGACCGGGGAGCTGTTTTTT.